These T cell receptor beta chains were read from a single sample in a study of shared clonotypes between healthy human individuals. Libraries were prepared by immunoSEQ multiplex PCR; TCRdb keeps only in-frame clonotypes and omits some of them. Of 2 million to 3 million clones in the sample, around 94% are singletons; the top ten hold more than 0.12%. Sequencing was performed on naive CD4+ T cells sorted from blood. The receptors were gathered from a man in his late teens or twenties in good health. CDR3s include the opening cysteine and the closing phenylalanine or tryptophan. D genes are given only for firm matches. Clone sizes are given selectively: once, few, many, or a class where the clone is expanded.

TRBV6-1	NA	TRBD1	TRBJ1-5	CASRAGGQPQHF	TGTGCCAGCAGAGCAGGGGGACAGCCCCAGCATTTT
TRBV6-1	once	TRBD2	TRBJ2-3	CASSVRLAGASTDTQYF	TGTGCCAGCAGTGTTCGACTAGCGGGGGCCTCCACAGATACGCAGTATTTT
TRBV7-8	NA	NA	TRBJ1-1	CASSPRGNTEAFF	TGTGCCAGCAGCCCCAGGGGGAACACTGAAGCTTTCTTT
TRBV5-8	NA	TRBD1	TRBJ1-1	CASSPWTGANTEAFF	TGTGCCAGCAGCCCTTGGACAGGAGCAAACACTGAAGCTTTCTTT
TRBV7-2	few	NA	TRBJ1-5	CASSFDPKPAIGTYQPQHF	TGTGCCAGCAGCTTCGACCCGAAACCCGCGATAGGCACATATCAGCCCCAGCATTTT
TRBV5-6	NA	NA	TRBJ2-5	CASRRPGETQYF	TGTGCCAGCAGACGGCCGGGGGAGACCCAGTACTTC
TRBV19	NA	NA	TRBJ1-6	CASRGMGGSYNSPLHF	TGTGCCAGTAGAGGAATGGGAGGCTCCTATAATTCACCCCTCCACTTT
TRBV7-9	NA	NA	TRBJ2-7	CASSPSAGKNYEQYF	TGTGCCAGCAGCCCGAGCGCGGGAAAGAATTACGAGCAGTACTTC
TRBV18	NA	NA	TRBJ2-1	CASSPAAYSYNEQFF	TGTGCCAGCTCACCAGCAGCCTACTCCTACAATGAGCAGTTCTTC
TRBV27	NA	NA	TRBJ2-7	CASSFRSHNSYEQYF	TGTGCCAGCAGTTTTCGGTCCCACAACTCCTACGAGCAGTACTTC
TRBV27	NA	TRBD2	TRBJ2-5	CASNQAGGTQETQYF	TGTGCCAGCAACCAAGCGGGGGGGACCCAAGAGACCCAGTACTTC
TRBV9	few	NA	TRBJ1-6	CASSMRPVNSPLHF	TGTGCCAGCAGCATGAGACCGGTGAATTCACCCCTCCACTTT
TRBV5-1	once	TRBD1	TRBJ1-2	CASRSGTGGSSGYTF	TGCGCCAGCAGGTCGGGGACAGGGGGGTCTAGTGGCTACACCTTC
TRBV11-2	NA	NA	TRBJ2-7	CASSQLPALNYEQYF	TGTGCCAGCAGTCAACTTCCAGCGTTAAACTACGAGCAGTACTTC
TRBV27	NA	TRBD2	TRBJ2-5	CASSLLAGGPQTQYF	TGTGCCAGCAGTTTGCTAGCGGGGGGGCCGCAGACCCAGTACTTC
TRBV7-9	NA	TRBD1	TRBJ2-2	CASSLMGTVRGTGELFF	TGTGCCAGCAGCTTAATGGGGACAGTCCGGGGCACCGGGGAGCTGTTTTTT
TRBV11-3	NA	TRBD2	TRBJ2-3	CASSFTFASGRATDTQYF	TGTGCCAGCAGCTTCACATTCGCTAGCGGGAGGGCCACAGATACGCAGTATTTT
TRBV19	NA	TRBD1	TRBJ2-1	CASSTGRDRDYNEQFF	TGTGCCAGTAGTACCGGCCGGGACAGGGACTATAATGAGCAGTTCTTC
TRBV27	NA	NA	TRBJ1-5	CASSLLSDSNQPQHF	TGTGCCAGCAGTTTACTTTCGGATAGCAATCAGCCCCAGCATTTT
TRBV6-1	NA	TRBD1	TRBJ1-2	CASSGGTGGNYGYTF	TGTGCCAGCAGTGGCGGGACAGGGGGTAACTATGGCTACACCTTC
TRBV6-1	NA	NA	TRBJ1-2	CASSDRGLPGVNYGYTF	TGTGCCAGCAGTGATCGGGGCCTTCCGGGAGTTAACTATGGCTACACCTTC